The clone carrying this TCR beta chain was counted a few times. These data belong to a study of blood T cell repertoires in COVID-19. TCRdb's table, derived via immunoSEQ multiplex PCR, lists solely in-frame clones and lacks some. The sample lists more than 350,000 clones; about 88% were seen once. The CDR3 is 15 amino acids. The J segment lost 4 bases and the V segment lost 1 base, leaving 6 bases of the junction unmatched. Looked up from germline, CDR1 is LGHNA and CDR2 is YSLEER. Input material: PBMCs or T cells enriched from blood (not recorded which). The rearrangement links TRBV4-3 to TRBJ1-2; 7 bases agree with TRBD1. The clonotype was recovered from a woman in her late teens or twenties who had been exposed to COVID-19. CDR3 sequence reads: CASSQVATGTYGYTF. In nucleotides, the CDR3 is TGCGCCAGCAGCCAAGTCGCGACAGGGACCTATGGCTACACCTTC.